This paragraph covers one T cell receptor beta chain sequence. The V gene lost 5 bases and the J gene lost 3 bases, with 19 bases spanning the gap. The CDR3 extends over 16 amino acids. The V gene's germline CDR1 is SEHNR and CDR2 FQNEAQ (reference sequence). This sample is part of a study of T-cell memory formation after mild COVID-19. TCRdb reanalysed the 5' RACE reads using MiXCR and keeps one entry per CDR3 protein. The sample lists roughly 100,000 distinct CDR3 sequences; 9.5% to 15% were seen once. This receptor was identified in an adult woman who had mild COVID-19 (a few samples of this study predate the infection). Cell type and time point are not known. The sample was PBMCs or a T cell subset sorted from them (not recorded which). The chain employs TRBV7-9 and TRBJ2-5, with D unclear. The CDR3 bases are TGTGCCAGCAGCCCCTTAGCAGCTAGGATGGAAGAGACCCAGTACTTC. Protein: CASSPLAARMEETQYF.